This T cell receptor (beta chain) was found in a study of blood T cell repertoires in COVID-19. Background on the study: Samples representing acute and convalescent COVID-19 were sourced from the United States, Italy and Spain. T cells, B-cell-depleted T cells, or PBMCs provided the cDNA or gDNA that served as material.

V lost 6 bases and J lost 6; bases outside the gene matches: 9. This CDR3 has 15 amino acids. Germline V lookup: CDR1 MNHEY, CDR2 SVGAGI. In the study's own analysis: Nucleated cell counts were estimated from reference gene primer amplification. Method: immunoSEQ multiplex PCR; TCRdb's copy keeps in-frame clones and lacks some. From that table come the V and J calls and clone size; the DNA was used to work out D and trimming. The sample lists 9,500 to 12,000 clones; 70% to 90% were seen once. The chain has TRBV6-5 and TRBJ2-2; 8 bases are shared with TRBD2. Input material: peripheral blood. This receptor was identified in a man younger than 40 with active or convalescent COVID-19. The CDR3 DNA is TGTGCCAGCAGAACGCCGGGACTAGGGTCCGGGGAGCTGTTTTTT. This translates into CASRTPGLGSGELFF.